This T cell receptor (beta chain) appears in the sequencing data of a study of beta chain features in type 1 diabetes. Study details: All samples yielded roughly 100 million examined sorted cells. Findings and caveats of the study: Healthy donors had naive, central memory and Treg TCRB repertoires that appeared less similar than those seen among patients. Type 1 diabetes patients had TCRB CDR3s that were shorter (moderately but significantly so) in all four CD4+ subsets. In patients and controls equally, PCR might favor templates that are shorter.

All of the sorted populations showed purity greater than 95%. Expressed TCRB transcripts got sequenced, as all isolated RNA was reverse transcribed. Assay: immunoSEQ multiplex PCR; the TCRdb copy retains only in-frame clones and omits some. The data show around 130,000 clones, over 15% seen once. Germline-derived CDR1 and CDR2 are SNHLY and FYNNEI. There are 13 residues in the CDR3. V was cut by 6 bases and J by 4 bases, with 12 bases left in between. This clone was seen a handful of times. Its target is unknown. The sequenced material came from central memory CD4+ T cells from blood. The chain links TRBV2 to TRBJ1-1; no firm D call. The TCR comes from a man aged 30-40 years with type 1 diabetes. CDR3 in DNA: TGTGCCAGCAGAGCCAACTGGGGCACTGAAGCTTTCTTT. It is translated as CASRANWGTEAFF. The whole variable domain, filled in from reference TRBV2 and TRBJ1-1, reads EPEVTQTPSHQVTQMGQEVILRCVPISNHLYFYWYRQILGQKVEFLVSFYNNEISEKSEIFDDQFSVERPDGSNFTLKIRSTKLEDSAMYFCASRANWGTEAFFGQGTRLTVV.